This TCR beta chain came from a study of blood T cell repertoires in COVID-19. Study-level information: From the United States, Italy and Spain came samples of acute and convalescent COVID-19.

Sequenced by immunoSEQ multiplex PCR; TCRdb stores in-frame clones only, minus some. In the table there are over 100,000 clones, 85% to 90% of which are singletons. This sequence originates from a man aged 50-60 years with active or convalescent COVID-19. The sample consisted of peripheral blood.

In nucleotides, the CDR3 is TGTGCCAGCAGTCTAGGGACATTGAACACTGAAGCTTTCTTT. It encodes CASSLGTLNTEAFF. The gene calls are TRBV6-5 and TRBJ1-1; a possible D gene is TRBD1 (6 bases). V was clipped by 5 bases and J by 0 bases, with 10 bases between them. The CDR3 sequence is 14 residues long. The germline gives CDR1 MNHEY, CDR2 SVGAGI.